In its sample, the clone carrying this T cell receptor beta chain was seen a few times. Its antigen is currently unknown. This entry belongs to a study of memory CD4+ T cells and cytomegalovirus serostatus. Study context: Healthy Belgian adult donors included fewer than 10 CMV-positive and 24 CMV-negative people.

V shed 0 bases, J shed 10 bases, and the junction held 12 bases outside the gene matches. Germline V gene lookup returns CDR1 SGDLS and CDR2 YYNGEE. CDR3 length: 16 amino acids. Study-level points and caveats: Each of 67 CMV-associated TCRbeta sequences occurred in one to five individuals.

The sort gate was single viable CD3+CD4+CD8-CD45RO+ cells for memory CD4+ T cells. Some clones are missing from TCRdb's copy, which holds only in-frame ones; the method was immunoSEQ multiplex PCR. Of roughly 50,000 clones in the sample, about 80% are singletons; the top ten hold under 2%. Sequenced: memory CD4+ T cells from blood. The receptor's source is an adult in good health and CMV-seronegative. This rearrangement joins TRBV9 to TRBJ1-1, with TRBD1 identical over 10 bases. The CDR3, as DNA: TGTGCCAGCAGCGTAGGATCGATGGGACAGGGGAGCGGAGCTTTCTTT. Its translation is CASSVGSMGQGSGAFF.